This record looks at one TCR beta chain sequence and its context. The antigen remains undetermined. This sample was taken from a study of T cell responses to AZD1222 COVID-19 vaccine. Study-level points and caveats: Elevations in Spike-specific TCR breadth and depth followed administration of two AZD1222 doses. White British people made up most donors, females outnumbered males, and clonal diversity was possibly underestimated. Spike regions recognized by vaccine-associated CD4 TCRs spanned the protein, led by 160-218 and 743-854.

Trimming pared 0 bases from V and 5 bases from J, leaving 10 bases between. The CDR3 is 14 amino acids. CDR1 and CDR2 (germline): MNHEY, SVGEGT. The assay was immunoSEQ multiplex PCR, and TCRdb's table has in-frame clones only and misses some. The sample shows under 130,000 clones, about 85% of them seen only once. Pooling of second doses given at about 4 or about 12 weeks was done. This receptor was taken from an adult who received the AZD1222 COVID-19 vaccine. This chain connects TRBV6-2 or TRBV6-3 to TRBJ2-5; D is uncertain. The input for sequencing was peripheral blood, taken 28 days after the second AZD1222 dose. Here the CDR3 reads CASSYSSPGETQYF. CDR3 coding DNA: TGTGCCAGCAGTTACTCGAGTCCCGGGGAGACCCAGTACTTC.